This T cell receptor (beta chain) appears in the sequencing data of a study of cytomegalovirus exposure and HLA in healthy donors (dated by TCRdb to 2016 to 2017). For context, the study as a whole: An earlier analysis of roughly 500 of the donors reported roughly 300 Gb of sequence data and around 110 million unique TCR beta sequences obtained from about 180 million T cells. An early release that covered roughly 600 HLA-typed donors contained around 300 gigabases of sequencing data and about 93 million unique TCR sequences. Four or five DR-DQ haplotypes were handled as single units for association and clustering because linkage in the cohort was strong. In a later genetic analysis, genome-wide SNP genotypes for about three fifths of the roughly 670 donors were used, and that subset was treated as a discovery cohort. Donor age, sex, ethnicity and CMV serostatus were collected together with the repertoire data. The genetic ancestry cluster associated with self-reported Caucasian donors included over 65% of the roughly 390 genotyped donors. Rather than using new phenotypic data, the later analysis identified candidate immune exposures from TCR beta sequences and from how often those sequences occurred across donors. An earlier analysis of a few hundred of the donors applied high-throughput TCR beta sequencing to assess whether each TCR beta V gene segment acted as functional or pseudogenic. A separate validation cohort of roughly 120 different subjects was used in addition to the approximately 700-subject first cohort. A later analysis re-analyzed previously published TCR beta repertoires from several hundred donors and added high-resolution HLA genotyping to study TCR occurrence patterns. The study aimed to test whether signatures of past pathogen exposure could be identified by cataloging public T cell receptors. Typing coverage varied by locus: roughly 620-640 donors for A, B, C, DRB1 and DQB1; 522 for DQA1; over 600 for DPA1; about 450 for DPB1. The study combined high-throughput TCR immunosequencing, statistical association of individual TCRs with disease status, and machine learning to predict cytomegalovirus infection status. Across around 400 genotyped donors of the cohort, an average of about 250,000 unique TCR beta nucleotide sequences per donor were sequenced, and 15% to 20% of those sequences were non-productive. Class I and class II HLA loci were covered by the typing at four-digit resolution. The T cell repertoires of 700 or so subjects were profiled by immunosequencing and related to cytomegalovirus serostatus. All discovery cohort repertoires had been generated using a single sequencing platform. The study at large found these results: Because some donors lacked HLA typing at each locus, the association tests relied only on the typed subset. According to the authors, the approach could potentially be generalized to other disease states and immunological phenotypes. In a later analysis, some 18,000 TCR beta sequences were associated with specific HLA alleles at a false discovery rate of 0.05. In a later analysis, several top co-occurrence clusters were reported to appear linked to parvovirus B19, influenza, CMV and Epstein-Barr virus. A further reported finding was that TCR beta sequences accurately predicted the HLA-A and HLA-B alleles for most subjects in the first cohort. The sequencing pipeline was judged likely to have produced a cluster of highly shared sequence variants as a technical artifact. In vitro tests confirmed that a few of the cytomegalovirus-associated TCR beta chains recognize cytomegalovirus antigens. Some IMGT-functional V segments, including TRBV6-2 and TRBV6-3, could not be told apart with the 87-base-pair reads, so those segments were excluded. Linkage disequilibrium might explain the correlated functional status among segregating V segments, but an unknown experimental factor could not be ruled out. A later genetic analysis reported fewer N-insertions in productive TCRs among donors in an Asian-associated ancestry cluster than the roughly 700-donor mean. In this cohort, only TCR beta chains were sequenced, and detectable features were limited by the absence of alpha or paired-chain data. A later analysis found that HLA-associated TCR beta chains were more clonally expanded and had lower generation probabilities than equally common non-associated chains. In an earlier analysis of 587 of the donors, most TCR beta V segments appeared in productive rearrangements about 87% or about 30% of the time, broadly matching IMGT annotations. In a later analysis, TCR association rates were found to vary across HLA loci, with the most associated TCRs seen for DRB1 alleles and the fewest for HLA-C alleles. When HLA alleles, especially DR and DQ, strongly co-occurred, TCR associations were difficult to assign to individual alleles. Most TCR sequences were seen in very few donors, while some public TCRs were found in many individuals. Because counts were too low, under 20 rarely observed V segments, including chromosome 9 orphons, were left out of the earlier analysis of about 620 of the donors. For the cohort, immune exposure information was limited to CMV serostatus. The study gave a list of 150 to 200 TCR beta chains associated with cytomegalovirus. A later analysis found that most CMV-associated TCR beta chains appeared HLA-restricted, with HLA associations seemingly driven largely by CMV exposure. The classifier was reported to diagnose cytomegalovirus status with high specificity and sensitivity in both the original and validation cohorts. Sequencing depth was assumed to be roughly uniform across donors in the presence/absence analyses, though that assumption may not hold. V-gene and J-gene trimming of TCR beta chains was associated with a missense DCLRE1C variant in a later genetic analysis, and the association was replicated in an independent cohort.

The cohort was made up of roughly 670 healthy bone marrow donors. Cohort members were all nominally healthy when sampled, although unrecorded immune exposures were likely present. The donor was CMV seronegative and belonged to the group of around 400 seronegative cohort members. A peripheral blood sample was provided by each donor, and peripheral blood mononuclear cells were used for TCR beta sequencing. The Qiagen DNeasy Blood Extraction Kit was used to extract genomic DNA from the blood cell samples. Libraries were made using the immunoSEQ multiplex PCR assay. The multiplex PCR relied on a mix of 60 forward primers for TCR Vbeta segments and 13 reverse primers for TCR Jbeta segments. The CDR3 region of rearranged TCR beta genes was amplified from genomic DNA by a multiplex PCR assay. On the Illumina HiSeq System, the amplified TCR beta libraries were sequenced as 87-base-pair reads. As for the authors' bioinformatics: A later analysis tallied around 80 million unique TCR beta chains across the 550 to 850 repertoires, and approximately 9.9 million of those chains were shared by two or more donors. To remove PCR and sequencing errors, raw reads were error-corrected and collapsed into unique sequences using a nearest-neighbor algorithm that merged closely related sequences. Alignment of CDR3 sequences to IMGT reference sequences was used to assign V, D and J gene segments. For a sequence to be retained, a match of at least six nucleotides was required to both a V gene segment and a J gene segment. A rearrangement was called productive if the CDR3 had no stop codons and remained in frame with V and J, and every other rearrangement was called non-productive. CDR3 was defined according to IMGT convention as the region running from the second conserved V-encoded cysteine to the conserved J-encoded phenylalanine. In an earlier analysis of around 540 of the donors, sequences lacking an unambiguous match to a single V gene segment were excluded. In an earlier analysis of almost 600 of the donors, a V segment was called functional when productive rearrangements were above 56.7%, and segregating when the standard deviation between donors exceeded 5%. A statistical classification framework was built to diagnose cytomegalovirus status from the catalog of TCR beta chain sequences. A later analysis assigned V and J genes by comparing TCR nucleotide sequences with IMGT/GENE-DB human TR gene sequences. A later analysis assigned CDR3 sequences and most-parsimonious VDJ recombination scenarios with the TCRdist pipeline. In a later analysis, each TCR beta chain was defined by its CDR3 amino acid sequence together with its V-gene family, and reads lacking a unique V-gene family were excluded. A later analysis removed 592 highly shared, low-generation-probability nucleotide sequences to deal with suspected cross-contamination and a sequencing artifact. In a later analysis, a clonal expansion index for each public chain was calculated from normalized within-repertoire ranks of inferred template counts. In a later analysis, generation probabilities were computed with a VDJ recombination model fitted to out-of-frame rearrangements, and the resulting probabilities were checked against IGoR. Hypergeometric tests were used in a later analysis to score TCR-TCR, TCR-HLA and TCR-CMV co-occurrence, with a repertoire-size bias correction applied to the TCR pairs. False discovery rates were estimated in a later analysis by permuting HLA or CMV assignments 20 times. In a later analysis, co-occurring TCRs were grouped using DBSCAN, with TCRdist sequence similarity added in when clustering inside HLA-allele-positive subsets. For co-occurrence clustering, repertoires with fewer than 30,000 or more than 120,000 public chains were excluded, along with four or five repertoires with anomalous nucleotide sharing. TCRdb provides this immuneACCESS table in a form limited to in-frame rearrangements. Some clones are lacking; in checked studies, under half of them reflect an unresolved V gene, and why the rest are absent is not known. V, J and clone size are those of that table, while D and trimming were read from the DNA. Counted in this sample were roughly 200,000 clones; 60% to 80% of them appeared once. The ten most abundant clones make up less than 3% of the sample.

Reading the germline V gene gives CDR1 MGHRA and CDR2 YSYEKL. V is clipped by 4 bases and J by 4 bases, and the sequence between their germline boundaries is 8 bases long. There are 13 amino acids in the CDR3, from cysteine to phenylalanine inclusive. Only the CDR3 DNA is retained, 39 bases long and in frame from the first base. Details on this clone: Its recognized antigen is unknown. Base qualities were left out, and no much larger clone turns up one base away.

This TCR was recovered from a woman aged 25 to 39 in good health and CMV-seronegative. The chain joins TRBV4-1 to TRBJ2-1; the D gene is perhaps TRBD1, from 5 matching bases. Sequencing was carried out using PBMCs. The DNA sequence is TGCGCCAGCAGCCCCCGACAGTACAATGAGCAGTTCTTC. Translated, it reads CASSPRQYNEQFF.